Listed here are 25 T cell receptor beta chains from one sample, sequenced in a study of T cell responses to AZD1222 COVID-19 vaccine (dated by TCRdb to 2020 to 2022). The library was produced with the immunoSEQ multiplex PCR assay. TCRdb re-hosts the immuneACCESS table, in-frame sequences only. Its copies lack some clones; in the studies checked, an unresolved V gene accounts for under half of them, and the cause for the rest is not known. Recorded for this sample are some 120,000 clones; 90% to 95% of them occurred a single time. The ten largest account for about 2.7% of the sample. What this sample's time point label stands for: baseline before first vaccination. Source: peripheral blood, taken on day 0 of AZD1222 vaccination. The origin of the receptors is an adult in good health.

The chain carries TRBV9 and TRBJ2-1; TRBD2 matches 10 bases. Germline V gene data show CDR1 as SGDLS and CDR2 as YYNGEE. The CDR3 spans 16 residues. After removal of 1 base from V and 8 bases from J, the junction contained 9 bases not matched to a gene. This chain's CDR3 is CASSVPLSGRADEQFF. The CDR3 DNA sequence: TGTGCCAGCAGCGTACCCTTAAGCGGGAGGGCTGATGAGCAGTTCTTC.

The chain joins TRBV2 to TRBJ1-5; TRBD1 might be the D (5 bases). The V gene lost 0 bases and the J gene lost 5 bases, with 8 bases spanning the gap. The CDR3 is 14 residues long. Per the germline V gene, CDR1 is SNHLY and CDR2 is FYNNEI. This CDR3 reads CASSEARDDQPQHF. The CDR3 nucleotides read TGTGCCAGCAGTGAAGCCAGGGACGATCAGCCCCAGCATTTT.

This sequence joins TRBV29-1 and TRBJ1-6; D is ambiguous. This CDR3 has 13 amino acids. The V gene's germline CDR1 is SQVTM and CDR2 ANQGSEA. The germline V and J ends were trimmed by 4 bases and 4 bases, with 8 bases remaining between them. In DNA, the CDR3 is TGCAGCGTTGGGGTAGGATATAATTCACCCCTCCACTTT. Its translation is CSVGVGYNSPLHF.

This sequence joins TRBV5-1 and TRBJ2-5; 16 bases align to TRBD2. The CDR3 length is 14 residues. Germline-derived CDR1 and CDR2 are SGHRS and YFSETQ. Trimming cost V 4 bases and J 10 bases; bases outside gene matches: 4. The DNA for the CDR3 is TGCGCCAGCAGCCACGGGACTAGCGGGAGGGACCAGTACTTC. Its protein is CASSHGTSGRDQYF.

This chain uses TRBV18 with TRBJ1-4, with unresolved D. V gave up 6 bases and J gave up 4 bases, with 3 bases separating them. Per germline, CDR1 KGHSH and CDR2 LQKENI. The CDR3 runs 11 residues. CDR3 nucleotide sequence: TGTGCCAGCTCCCTTAATGAAAAACTGTTTTTT. It translates to CASSLNEKLFF.

This clone showed up just once. The chain joins TRBV18 to TRBJ1-4; D gene ambiguous. Germline lookup yields CDR1 KGHSH and CDR2 LQKENI. The V end lost 2 bases, the J end lost 0 bases, and 7 bases lay between the germline ends. The CDR3 totals 15 residues. Here the CDR3 reads CASSPNTATNEKLFF. The CDR3 DNA reads as TGTGCCAGCTCACCAAACACTGCAACTAATGAAAAACTGTTTTTT.

The chain joins TRBV10-3 to TRBJ1-3; D ambiguous. Trimming removed 7 bases at V and 0 bases at J, with 13 bases between. The CDR3 contains 15 residues. Germline V CDR1 and CDR2: ENHRY, SYGVKD. The CDR3 DNA reads TGTGCCATCACCGTCGGACTGTCCTCTGGAAACACCATATATTTT. This gives the protein CAITVGLSSGNTIYF.

CDR3 loop: CASSYFQGSYGYTF. CDR3 in DNA: TGTGCCAGCAGTTACTTTCAGGGGAGCTATGGCTACACCTTC. The J gene is TRBJ1-2, the V gene TRBV6-5, with D possibly being TRBD1 (6 bases). The CDR3 extends over 14 amino acids. The V gene's germline CDR1 is MNHEY and CDR2 SVGAGI. Trimming removed 1 base at V and 4 bases at J, with 10 bases between.

This sequence joins TRBV15 and TRBJ2-7; 8 positions agree with TRBD1. This CDR3 contains 17 residues. In germline, CDR1 is LNHNV, CDR2 YYDKDF (reference sequence). V lost 1 base and J lost 0; bases outside the gene matches: 8. CDR3: CATSRGGRDRGSYEQYF. DNA for the CDR3: TGTGCCACCAGCAGAGGCGGGCGAGACAGGGGCTCCTACGAGCAGTACTTC.

V is TRBV4-3 and J is TRBJ1-1; 9 bases match TRBD1. This CDR3 comprises 17 residues. Germline trimming cut 1 base from V and 6 bases from J; bases unmatched to any gene: 12. Germline V gene data show CDR1 as LGHNA and CDR2 as YSLEER. Here the CDR3 DNA reads TGCGCCAGCAGCCAAGGACCGGACAGGGGATGGGTCGCTGAAGCTTTCTTT. Protein sequence: CASSQGPDRGWVAEAFF.

The chain joins TRBV10-3 to TRBJ2-6; D possibly matches TRBD1 or TRBD2 (5 bases each). Trimming left V 10 bases short and J 1 base short, with 11 bases between. This CDR3 has 14 amino acids. The germline CDR1 and CDR2 sequences are ENHRY and SYGVKD. The CDR3 DNA reads TGTGCCACGGGGCAAAAATCTGGGGCCAACGTCCTGACTTTC. Protein: CATGQKSGANVLTF.

The chain has TRBV9 and TRBJ2-7; D may be TRBD2 (6 bases). The CDR3 totals 14 residues. Germline V gene sequence: CDR1 SGDLS, CDR2 YYNGEE. V lost 0 bases, J lost 3 bases, and 10 bases lay in between. The CDR3 region has the DNA TGTGCCAGCAGCGTAGCCAATAGCGGCTACGAGCAGTACTTC. Its translation is CASSVANSGYEQYF.

This clone has only a few counts. CDR3 loop: CASSLSESSYNEQFF. In DNA form, the CDR3 reads TGTGCCAGCAGCTTATCCGAGAGCTCCTACAATGAGCAGTTCTTC. The chain employs TRBV7-9 and TRBJ2-1; D remains unclear. The CDR3 extends over 15 amino acids. V dropped 2 bases and J dropped 0 bases, with 8 bases sitting between them. Per germline, CDR1 SEHNR and CDR2 FQNEAQ (reference sequence).

This chain connects TRBV5-4 to TRBJ2-1; the D is unclear. Trimming removed 2 bases from V and 8 bases from J, with 20 bases in between. The CDR3 covers 16 residues. Germline loops: CDR1 SGHNT, CDR2 YYREEE (reference sequence). CDR3 bases: TGTGCCAGCAGCTTCAGTAGGACCAGCAATGTCGATGAGCAGTTCTTC. It codes for CASSFSRTSNVDEQFF.

This clone was seen more than once but under ten times. The rearrangement links TRBV6-5 to TRBJ2-7; 11 positions match TRBD1. V was pared by 2 bases and J by 3 bases, with 0 bases of the junction left unmatched. Germline loops: CDR1 MNHEY, CDR2 SVGAGI. The CDR3 runs to 14 residues. CDR3 coding DNA: TGTGCCAGCAGTTACGGGACAGGGGGCTACGAGCAGTACTTC. This translates into CASSYGTGGYEQYF.

The chain joins TRBV7-9 to TRBJ2-5, with 7 bases matching TRBD2. After removal of 1 base from V and 2 bases from J, the junction contained 7 bases not matched to a gene. The CDR3 contains 16 residues. Germline assignment: CDR1 SEHNR and CDR2 FQNEAQ (reference sequence). CDR3 sequence (DNA): TGTGCCAGCAGCTTAGGGGCTAGCGGCAATCAAGAGACCCAGTACTTC. It encodes CASSLGASGNQETQYF.

This clone was seen once. V usage is TRBV2 and J usage is TRBJ1-3, with unresolved D. CDR3 length equals 14 residues. V lost 3 bases and J 0 bases, leaving 6 bases between the germline ends. Germline V gene data show CDR1 as SNHLY and CDR2 as FYNNEI. CDR3: CASSEQRSGNTIYF. CDR3 DNA: TGTGCCAGCAGTGAGCAGCGCTCTGGAAACACCATATATTTT.

Remarks on this clone: The same CDR3 arises from other DNA sequences in this sample as well. The chain is built from TRBV11-2 and TRBJ2-7; D may be TRBD1 (5 bases). The CDR3 contains 13 residues. CDR1 and CDR2 from the germline V gene are SGHAT and FQNNGV. Trimming cost V 4 bases and J 0 bases, with 7 bases left between them. The CDR3 protein is CASSSGYSYEQYF. Written as DNA, the CDR3 is TGTGCCAGCAGCTCAGGGTACTCCTACGAGCAGTACTTC.

The rearrangement joins TRBV6-5 to TRBJ1-5; the match to TRBD1 covers 8 bases. This CDR3 is built from 14 residues. J was trimmed by 7 bases and V by 6 bases; bases with no gene match: 8. The germline CDR1 and CDR2 sequences are MNHEY and SVGAGI. CDR3 DNA sequence: TGTGCCAGCAGCCCCGGACAGGGTGGCCAGCCCCAGCATTTT. It codes for CASSPGQGGQPQHF.

The V gene is TRBV5-1, the J gene TRBJ1-2, with 8 bases that match TRBD1. Germline-derived CDR1 and CDR2 are SGHRS and YFSETQ. This CDR3 has 15 residues. V lost 3 bases to trimming and J lost 1 base; unmatched junction nucleotides: 5. The CDR3 here is CASSSDRGSNYGYTF. The DNA for the CDR3 is TGCGCCAGCAGCTCCGACAGGGGCAGTAACTATGGCTACACCTTC.

CDR3 protein: CASSLGQGITDTQYF. For the CDR3, the DNA is TGCGCCAGCAGCCTGGGACAGGGAATAACAGATACGCAGTATTTT. The chain links TRBV4-3 to TRBJ2-3; TRBD1 aligns across 9 bases. The trim removed 4 bases at V and 3 bases at J, leaving 5 bases unmatched. The CDR3 has 15 residues. Per the germline V gene, CDR1 is LGHNA and CDR2 is YSLEER.

V gene TRBV5-1 combines with J gene TRBJ1-3; maybe TRBD1 (6 bases). Trimming shortened V by 3 bases and J by 8 bases, and 21 bases separated the two germline ends. The CDR3 has 16 residues. Germline CDR1 is SGHRS and CDR2 is YFSETQ. The CDR3 DNA is TGCGCCAGCAGCTCGGGAGGGCGGGGGCAAGGGCACACCATATATTTT. Translation: CASSSGGRGQGHTIYF.

The CDR3 spells CASSRPADTQYF. CDR3 DNA sequence: TGTGCCAGCAGTCGACCGGCCGATACGCAGTATTTT. The chain joins TRBV27 to TRBJ2-3; D remains ambiguous. Germline-derived CDR1 and CDR2 are MNHEY and SMNVEV (reference sequence). Trimming pared 5 bases from V and 6 bases from J, leaving 9 bases between. The CDR3 sequence is 12 residues long.

The chain carries TRBV5-1 and TRBJ2-2; TRBD2 agrees at 9 bases. The J segment lost 0 bases and the V segment lost 3 bases, leaving 3 bases of the junction unmatched. This CDR3 is built from 16 residues. Per germline, CDR1 SGHRS and CDR2 YFSETQ. CDR3 amino acids: CASSSLAGANTGELFF. CDR3 DNA: TGCGCCAGCAGCTCATTAGCGGGAGCGAACACCGGGGAGCTGTTTTTT. Using reference TRBV5-1 and TRBJ2-2 for the parts outside the CDR3, the full variable domain is KAGVTQTPRYLIKTRGQQVTLSCSPISGHRSVSWYQQTPGQGLQFLFEYFSETQRNKGNFPGRFSGRQFSNSRSEMNVSTLELGDSALYLCASSSLAGANTGELFFGEGSRLTVL.

The chain combines TRBV5-1 with TRBJ2-3; D perhaps matches TRBD2 (6 bases). The CDR3 totals 15 residues. Germline values: CDR1 SGHRS, CDR2 YFSETQ. Trimming removed 4 bases from V and 0 bases from J, with 12 bases in between. CDR3 sequence reads: CASSPGLTSTDTQYF. CDR3 DNA: TGCGCCAGCAGCCCGGGACTGACTAGCACAGATACGCAGTATTTT.